A single sample is the source of the 14 T cell receptor beta chains below, sequenced in a study of cytomegalovirus exposure and HLA in healthy donors. 60 Vbeta and 13 Jbeta primers were used in PCR. Assay used: immunoSEQ multiplex PCR; TCRdb lists only in-frame clones, some missing. Reported are about 170,000 clones; the ten largest clones contain 0.75% to 0.85%. Sequenced input: PBMCs. These receptors were obtained from a woman under 30 in good health and CMV-seropositive.

This chain links TRBV5-1 with TRBJ2-7; D not resolved. This CDR3 has 13 residues. Germline values: CDR1 SGHRS, CDR2 YFSETQ. V dropped 0 bases and J dropped 4 bases, with 8 bases sitting between them. CDR3 sequence (DNA): TGCGCCAGCAGCTTGGTACGAGGTTACGAGCAGTACTTC. Its protein product is CASSLVRGYEQYF.

This sequence joins TRBV18 and TRBJ2-5, with D perhaps matching TRBD2 (5 bases). V lost 2 bases and J lost 3, with 16 bases in between. The germline V gene encodes CDR1 KGHSH and CDR2 LQKENI. The CDR3 is made up of 16 amino acids. The CDR3 DNA is TGTGCCAGCTCACCAGAGGGTAGTTGGATAAAAGAGACCCAGTACTTC. This gives the protein CASSPEGSWIKETQYF.

This rearrangement joins TRBV6-1 to TRBJ2-7, with 9 bases that match TRBD1. CDR1 and CDR2 (germline): MNHNS, SASEGT. The trim removed 3 bases at V and 7 bases at J, leaving 19 bases unmatched. The CDR3 is 18 residues long. The CDR3 sequence is CASSEGIETGGAVREQYF. CDR3 coding DNA: TGTGCCAGCAGTGAGGGGATCGAAACAGGGGGCGCCGTGCGGGAGCAGTACTTC.

The chain uses TRBV5-1 and TRBJ1-2; D is ambiguous. V lost 7 bases and J 2 bases, leaving 15 bases between the germline ends. The germline gives CDR1 SGHRS, CDR2 YFSETQ. The CDR3 covers 14 residues. In DNA, the CDR3 is TGCGCCAGCGGCCCCCAAACAGCAAACTATGGCTACACCTTC. Its protein product is CASGPQTANYGYTF.

V usage is TRBV19 and J usage is TRBJ1-2, with TRBD1 matching 7 bases. Germline V gene sequence: CDR1 LNHDA, CDR2 SQIVND (reference sequence). The CDR3 contains 12 residues. Germline trimming cut 7 bases from V and 2 bases from J; bases unmatched to any gene: 1. Here the CDR3 reads CASMTGNYGYTF. DNA of the CDR3: TGTGCCAGTATGACAGGGAACTATGGCTACACCTTC.

The V and J genes are TRBV2 and TRBJ1-2; TRBD1 might be the D (6 bases). Deletions cut 7 bases from V and 0 bases from J, with 15 bases between. CDR3 length: 15 amino acids. The germline CDR1 and CDR2 sequences are SNHLY and FYNNEI. The CDR3 DNA follows: TGTGCCAGCACCCGAGACAGGCAAGCTAACTATGGCTACACCTTC. It encodes CASTRDRQANYGYTF.

The rearrangement uses TRBV27 and TRBJ1-4; D is possibly TRBD1 (5 bases). Trimming took off 1 base at V and 8 bases at J, with 14 bases between the two ends. The CDR3 is 15 amino acids. Germline values: CDR1 MNHEY, CDR2 SMNVEV (reference sequence). The CDR3 here is CASSLFGSGGEKLFF. As DNA, the CDR3 is TGTGCCAGCAGTTTATTTGGTTCGGGGGGGGAAAAACTGTTTTTT.

The chain employs TRBV5-1 and TRBJ2-3, with 12 bases identical to TRBD2. V dropped 4 bases and J dropped 1; count of bases not matched to a gene: 1. The CDR3 length is 15 residues. The germline V gene has CDR1 SGHRS and CDR2 YFSETQ. The CDR3 sequence: CASSRTSGGTDTQYF. The CDR3, as DNA: TGCGCCAGCAGCCGGACTAGCGGGGGCACAGATACGCAGTATTTT. The variable domain in full, completed from reference TRBV5-1 and TRBJ2-3, reads KAGVTQTPRYLIKTRGQQVTLSCSPISGHRSVSWYQQTPGQGLQFLFEYFSETQRNKGNFPGRFSGRQFSNSRSEMNVSTLELGDSALYLCASSRTSGGTDTQYFGPGTRLTVL.

This chain connects TRBV4-1 to TRBJ1-3; D possibly corresponds to TRBD1 (6 bases). The CDR3 totals 15 residues. Germline assignment: CDR1 MGHRA and CDR2 YSYEKL. Trimming removed 4 bases from V and 2 bases from J, with 12 bases in between. CDR3 in DNA: TGCGCCAGCAGCCCCCAACAGGGCCCTGGAAACACCATATATTTT. Protein sequence: CASSPQQGPGNTIYF.

The V call is TRBV2, the J call TRBJ2-5; possible D gene TRBD2, 6 bases. Germline V CDR1 and CDR2: SNHLY, FYNNEI. The CDR3 has 16 residues. V gave up 1 base and J gave up 5 bases, with 17 bases separating them. In DNA, the CDR3 is TGTGCCAGCAGTGAAGGGGGACTGGGATGGTGGGAGACCCAGTACTTC. Translation: CASSEGGLGWWETQYF.

The chain employs TRBV11-2 and TRBJ2-1; 14 nucleotides match TRBD2. V lost 4 bases and J lost 8; bases outside the gene matches: 10. Germline loops: CDR1 SGHAT, CDR2 FQNNGV. The CDR3 consists of 17 residues. The CDR3: CASSWGYPGLAGDEQFF. CDR3 nucleotides: TGTGCCAGCAGCTGGGGATACCCGGGACTAGCGGGAGATGAGCAGTTCTTC.

The V call is TRBV7-9, the J call TRBJ1-2; D gene unclear. The germline CDR1 and CDR2 sequences are SEHNR and FQNEAQ (reference sequence). The V gene lost 10 bases and the J gene lost 5 bases, with 14 bases spanning the gap. This CDR3 region has 12 residues. The CDR3 here is CATDSGGYGYTF. CDR3 DNA: TGTGCCACGGATTCGGGTGGTTATGGCTACACCTTC.

The chain has TRBV18 and TRBJ1-3; D gene uncertain. Germline CDR1 reads KGHSH; CDR2 reads LQKENI. V was pared by 0 bases and J by 0 bases, with 6 bases between. This CDR3 has 15 residues. CDR3 loop: CASSPPSGSGNTIYF. Here the CDR3 DNA reads TGTGCCAGCTCACCACCGTCGGGCTCTGGAAACACCATATATTTT.

This chain uses TRBV15 with TRBJ1-4, with TRBD1 as a possible D gene (6 bases). V lost 4 bases and J 8 bases, leaving 29 bases between the germline ends. This CDR3 comprises 19 residues. Germline CDR1 and CDR2: LNHNV and YYDKDF (reference sequence). CDR3 region: CATSITGGQGIWVGEKLFF. The CDR3 DNA follows: TGTGCCACCAGCATAACGGGAGGCCAGGGGATATGGGTCGGGGAAAAACTGTTTTTT.